This T cell receptor (beta chain) was observed in a study of tumor-infiltrating lymphocytes in primary liver carcinoma. Study-wide context: The patients included men and women who were aged 30 to 69 years. Samples produced roughly 3.65 to 7.5 million productive TCRbeta reads, comparable across tissue types.

From approximately 20-30 mg of unsorted bulk tissue, DNA and RNA were co-extracted together. With a constant-region primer, TCR beta cDNA was made from approximately 520 ng of total RNA. ARM-PCR, slightly modified, supplied the TCR beta libraries through three nested multiplex PCR rounds. TRBV1-TRBV30 forward and Cbeta reverse primers drove the first two roughly 10-cycle rounds. TCRdb re-analysed the multiplex PCR reads in MiXCR, keeping a single row per CDR3 protein. The data show approximately 73,000 distinct CDR3 sequences, with about 64% seen just once and roughly an eighth held by the top ten. Comment on this clonotype: What it recognizes is unknown. The limits of the CDR3 on the DNA are not certain, so only TCRdb's listed CDR3 is given.

The germline V gene has CDR1 SEHNR and CDR2 FQNEAQ (reference sequence). Including both end residues, the CDR3 is 19 amino acids long. Study results and limitations: Tumor-adjacent and tumor-blood pairs displayed less overlap than did pairs of tumor regions.

Sequencing was done on a sample of liver tumor tissue from sampling region 4. Subset of the sample: tumor region T4, right-lateral pole. This receptor was obtained from a woman between 55 and 75 years old with primary liver carcinoma and hepatitis B virus infection. V usage is TRBV7-9 and J usage is TRBJ2-3; the table assigns TRBD2, which was not confirmed against the DNA. The chain's CDR3 is CANSFGPGLAGGPTDTQYF.